This T cell receptor (beta chain) was identified in a study of beta chain features in type 1 diabetes listed by TCRdb under 2018. The study in broad terms: Mean age, gender distribution, total cell number and subset yield did not differ between patients and healthy donors. In the study, recently diagnosed type 1 diabetes patients and matched healthy donors were compared on the TCRB repertoires of their sorted circulating CD4+ T cell subsets. A total of 85 million to 140 million sorted cells were examined across all samples, and a strong correlation was observed between cell number per subset and RNA yield. Naive and central memory subsets were obtained from all 30 or so donors, but regulatory and stem cell-like memory subsets were isolated from only 8 patients and roughly eight healthy donors.

This clone was seen only a few times. It has no known antigen specificity. No quality values exist for individual bases; no much larger clone is one base distant. The CDR1 and CDR2 encoded by the germline V gene (reference sequence) are SEHNR and FQNEAQ. Taken from cysteine to phenylalanine, the CDR3 has 14 residues. CDR3 DNA is the only sequence kept; it has 42 bases, read in frame from the first base. The germline V end is reduced by 5 bases and the J end by 1 base; junction bases left unmatched: 4. The entire amount of isolated RNA was reverse transcribed using the High Capacity cDNA Reverse Transcription Kit, so the sequenced TCRB transcripts were expressed ones. Naive, central memory and regulatory T cell samples underwent deep immunoSEQ sequencing, averaging about 3.57 million total reads per sample. After sorted cells were lysed in RLT buffer, RNA was extracted with DNase-treated RNeasy Micro or Mini kits, with the choice depending on cell number. Each cell subset was processed on its own to prevent cross-contamination, while patient and healthy donor samples were processed together. The immunoSEQ multiplex PCR was used to amplify TCRB sequences from cDNA, yielding 87-bp fragments that span the CDR3 region. The amplicons were sequenced using the Illumina HiSeq platform. Regarding the original processing steps: Synthetic template baselines were used to correct PCR bias computationally, reads within Hamming distance 2 were collapsed together, and singletons that could not be merged were discarded. By aligning reads against IMGT, V, D and J genes, CDR3 length, and insertions or deletions at six rearrangement sites were assigned. Within each subset, clonotype counts were normalized to sorted cell number, and only after that were true diversity and Gini coefficients computed with the tcR R package. Repertoire sharing was quantified using the overlap coefficient calculated on TCRB nucleotide sequences. In its TCRdb copy, this immuneACCESS table keeps in-frame sequences only and misses some clones. Where compared with another copy, unresolved V genes explain less than half of these, and the others have no known cause. That table furnishes V, J and clone size, whereas the DNA furnished D and trimming. The sample includes about 150,000 clones, with approximately 10% observed a single time. Clones ranked in the top ten supply roughly 2% of the sample.

From each donor, a single peripheral blood sample of 100 to 150 mL on average was drawn into heparinised tubes. A BD FACSAria II was used to sort naive, central memory, regulatory and stem cell-like memory CD4+ T cells with a panel that included CD45RO, CCR7, CD25, CD127, CD95 and CD27. A purity above 98% was achieved for all sorted populations. PBMCs were separated immediately by Lymphoprep density gradient centrifugation and were stained directly, without being cultured. To minimize batch effects, samples were stained and sorted in pairs, one healthy donor with one patient per experiment. Overall results and qualifications from the work: Type 1 diabetes patients showed a moderate but significant shortening of TCRB CDR3 length in all four CD4+ subsets. At VDJ recombination sites, type 1 diabetes patients had fewer insertions and more deleted nucleotides, which implies abnormalities in thymic rearrangement. Because small numbers of individuals were included in the HLA sub-analyses, any influence of HLA type on TCRB rearrangement was left unresolved. Shorter templates might have been favored by PCR, but patient and control samples were amplified and corrected together, so both groups would have been affected equally by any skew. The naive, central memory and regulatory TCRB repertoires appeared to resemble one another more closely among patients than among healthy donors. Because cDNA was sequenced instead of genomic DNA, activated cells with high expression could be over-represented, although the groups did not differ in activation or CD3 levels.

The source is a man younger than 35 in good health. Sequenced sample: central memory CD4+ T cells from blood. The V gene is TRBV7-9 and the J gene is TRBJ2-5, and TRBD1 matches 7 of the central bases. The CDR3 is CASSRSGGQETQYF. The nucleotides are TGTGCCAGCAGCCGTTCAGGGGGCCAAGAGACCCAGTACTTC.